The rows below give T cell receptor beta chains drawn from one sample of a study of cytomegalovirus exposure and HLA in healthy donors. Sequencing was performed with immunoSEQ multiplex PCR; in TCRdb, only in-frame clones are kept and a portion is missing. The sample comprises approximately 97,000 clones, approximately 64% of which are singletons, and around 5% rests with the top ten. Sequencing was done on a sample of PBMCs. Every receptor here comes from a human donor in good health. CDR3s include the opening cysteine and the closing phenylalanine or tryptophan. Expanded clones are given a class, and other clones once, few, many or no size at all.

clone_size	j_call	v_call	cdr3_aa
NA	TRBJ2-1	TRBV12-5	CASGLWGSGSEQFF
few	TRBJ2-7	TRBV4-1	CASSHPPGRAGSDEQYF
NA	TRBJ2-1	TRBV5-4	CASSLFGGTSYNEQFF
NA	TRBJ1-4	TRBV19	CASSPRGEKLFF
NA	TRBJ1-5	TRBV4-2	CASSQVSGGVDQPQHF
NA	TRBJ2-7	TRBV27	CASSSPSTGLGPYEQYF
NA	TRBJ2-2	TRBV9	CASSPSGGGDKTGELFF
NA	TRBJ2-3	TRBV10-1	CASSERRGSSTDTQYF
NA	TRBJ2-3	TRBV7-8	CASRAPTSTDTQYF
NA	TRBJ1-2	TRBV30	CAWSARSGPYAYGYTF
NA	TRBJ2-1	TRBV5-1	CASSHGTSGNEQFF
NA	TRBJ2-3	TRBV15	CATSRDRGWGTDTQYF
NA	TRBJ2-7	TRBV10-3	CAISPRDPYEQYF
NA	TRBJ2-3	TRBV28	CASSLYESDTQYF
few	TRBJ1-1	TRBV5-4	CASSLTAGNTEAFF
NA	TRBJ1-3	TRBV7-6	CASSLGEGNTIYF
NA	TRBJ1-5	TRBV30	CAWSPRGGIGNQPQHF
NA	TRBJ2-2	TRBV28	CASGVSGSGTGELFF
NA	TRBJ2-5	TRBV7-2	CASSLGLAARETQYF
NA	TRBJ2-1	TRBV19	CASRNSLAGEQFF
few	TRBJ1-1	TRBV10-3	CAISEARQELQNTEAFF
NA	TRBJ1-1	TRBV10-3	CAISQGTEAFF
NA	TRBJ2-3	TRBV12-5	CASGSGEREADTQYF
NA	TRBJ1-5	TRBV2	CASSVQGIPPQHF
NA	TRBJ2-7	TRBV7-5	CVRSWGRCGPLYEQYF
NA	TRBJ2-2	TRBV7-6	CASSFGPRGAGGNTGELFF
few	TRBJ2-4	TRBV4-1	CASSQAGLAKNIQYF
NA	TRBJ1-1	TRBV30	CAWSAAGFGGAFF
few	TRBJ1-2	TRBV6-5	CASSRDRDNYGYTF
NA	TRBJ2-7	TRBV30	CAWQNRGSSYEQYF
NA	TRBJ2-7	TRBV2	CASSGDEQYF
NA	TRBJ1-1	TRBV19	CATQSGGATEAFF
NA	TRBJ2-7	TRBV5-1	CASSLNNGRGSF
NA	TRBJ2-7	TRBV6-5	CASSYKRDYEQYF
once	TRBJ1-5	TRBV15	CATSRGGFQPQHF
NA	TRBJ2-3	TRBV4-1	CASSQGQRPDTQYF
NA	TRBJ2-2	TRBV4-1	CASSQGLAGLINTGELFF
once	TRBJ2-1	TRBV30	CAWSVQANNEQFF
NA	TRBJ2-1	TRBV2	CASSEGRSSYNEQFF
few	TRBJ1-1	TRBV29-1	CSVEEDSTEAFF
NA	TRBJ2-1	TRBV5-1	CASSLPGSSYNEQFF
NA	TRBJ2-5	TRBV19	CASRRTDRTPKETQYF
NA	TRBJ2-2	TRBV27	CASSRLSRRLAGGRSPNTGELFF
NA	TRBJ2-3	TRBV5-1	CASSLGASDTQYF
NA	TRBJ2-1	TRBV5-1	CASSLERVPYNEQFF
NA	TRBJ2-7	TRBV5-8	CASSPYTGTGISYEQYF
few	TRBJ1-3	TRBV28	CASSLRHSGNTIYF
NA	TRBJ2-5	TRBV10-3	CAISEATSGTLETQYF
few	TRBJ2-2	TRBV19	CASSSGGNTGELFF
NA	TRBJ2-4	TRBV5-6	CASSSTGQPGNIQYF
NA	TRBJ1-1	TRBV7-3	CASSLSVNTEAFF